Reported below is one T cell receptor beta chain. The same CDR3 is also encoded by other DNA sequences in this sample. In the source study's methods: ImmunoSEQ output held junction-only sequences without quality scores, so filtering differed. Only in-frame clones appear in the TCRdb table, and some are missing; sequencing was by immunoSEQ multiplex PCR. The DNA was the basis for D and trimming; V, J and clone size are from that table. The sample carries about 2 million clones, just under 95% recorded once. Naive CD8 populations comprised CD45RO-negative cells positively selected for CCR7, excluding terminally differentiated effector memory CD45RA+ cells. This entry is derived from a study of shared clonotypes between healthy human individuals. Input material: naive CD8+ T cells sorted from blood. This TCR was sampled from a man aged 18 to 30 in good health.

CDR3 in DNA: TGTGCCAGCAGTTACGGTCAGGGGTACTACGAGCAGTACTTC. Its protein is CASSYGQGYYEQYF. The chain carries TRBV6-5 and TRBJ2-7, with a weak D call TRBD1 (6 bases). This CDR3 has 14 amino acids. Trimming left V 2 bases short and J 3 bases short, with 11 bases between. Germline V CDR1 and CDR2: MNHEY, SVGAGI.